This T cell receptor beta chain was identified in a study of T cells in Graves' hyperthyroidism and ophthalmopathy. Germline V gene data show CDR1 as MDHEN and CDR2 as SYDVKM. The CDR3 contains 16 residues. With V trimmed by 5 bases and J by 5 bases, 9 bases remained unmatched. The investigators amplified TCR beta CDR3 regions from RNA transcripts. HTBI primers were used for first-round RT-PCR of the TCR CDR3. Each CDR3 protein gets one entry after TCRdb re-called the multiplex PCR reads with MiXCR. Of approximately 640,000 distinct CDR3 sequences listed, roughly 17% were seen once; the top ten hold about 16%.

The chain has TRBV28 and TRBJ1-2, with 12 nucleotides matching TRBD1. Sequencing was carried out using blood. This sequence was found in a man aged 45-65 years with Graves' hyperthyroidism. The CDR3 spells CASSQSGTGGWYGYTF. In nucleotides, the CDR3 is TGTGCCAGCAGTCAGTCCGGGACAGGGGGCTGGTATGGCTACACCTTC.